The source of this T cell receptor beta chain is a study of cytomegalovirus exposure and HLA in healthy donors. A roughly 130-subject validation cohort, separate from the roughly 670-subject first cohort, supplied the donors. Findings and caveats of the study: Confirmation in vitro established that a few CMV-associated chains were specific for CMV antigens.

Regarding this clone: Its antigen is unknown.

The repertoire was sequenced with immunoSEQ multiplex PCR; TCRdb's copy has only in-frame clones and lacks some. Of about 200,000 clones listed, roughly 77% are singletons. The clonotype comes from a woman in her twenties or thirties in good health and CMV-seronegative. The specimen sequenced was PBMCs.

As DNA, the CDR3 is TGTGCCAGCAGCTCTCACAGGGTCGGGTACACTGAAGCTTTCTTT. It specifies CASSSHRVGYTEAFF. J is TRBJ1-1 and V is TRBV7-3; D possibly corresponds to TRBD1 (6 bases). The CDR3 is made up of 15 amino acids. Germline loops: CDR1 SGHTA, CDR2 FQGTGA. Trimming shortened V by 4 bases and J by 3 bases, and 15 bases separated the two germline ends.